This T cell receptor (beta chain) was captured in a study of control samples from healthy donors and cancer patients. This clone was observed a handful of times. The CDR3 extends over 15 amino acids. From germline, CDR1 is KGHDR and CDR2 SFDVKD. V was shortened by 3 bases and J by 10 bases, with 17 bases between the two germline ends. Data came from immunoSEQ multiplex PCR; TCRdb stores just in-frame clones and leaves some out. The top ten hold roughly 3% of the sample, which has 70,000 to 75,000 clones, 85% to 95% seen once. The V call is TRBV24-1, the J call TRBJ2-2; D might be TRBD1 (5 bases). Material for sequencing was blood. The TCR comes from a young woman in good health. The CDR3 sequence is CATSDVDSLGEELFF. The CDR3 DNA reads as TGTGCCACCAGTGATGTCGACAGCCTTGGTGAGGAGCTGTTTTTT.